One sample yielded the 7 T cell receptor beta chains listed below, sequenced in a study of radiotherapy plus CTLA-4 blockade in lung cancer. TCRdb's copy holds only in-frame clones and misses some; the assay was immunoSEQ multiplex PCR. The table shows 120,000 or so clones, with approximately 84% occurring only once. The sample was peripheral blood, taken from a patient treated with radiotherapy plus ipilimumab. These receptors came from a human donor with non-small cell lung cancer who had a partial response to radiotherapy plus ipilimumab.

This clone was counted once. CDR3 in amino acids: CASRPGGSSYEQYF. The CDR3 DNA reads as TGTGCCAGCAGGCCAGGGGGGAGCTCCTACGAGCAGTACTTC. The chain recombines TRBV6-5 with TRBJ2-7; D might be TRBD1 (7 bases). The CDR3 extends over 14 amino acids. Germline V lookup: CDR1 MNHEY, CDR2 SVGAGI. The V end lost 6 bases, the J end lost 0 bases, and 12 bases lay between the germline ends.

The V gene is TRBV2, the J gene TRBJ2-3, with 8 bases aligning to TRBD1. After removal of 5 bases from V and 2 bases from J, the junction contained 3 bases not matched to a gene. Per the germline V gene, CDR1 is SNHLY and CDR2 is FYNNEI. The CDR3 spans 14 residues. In nucleotides, the CDR3 is TGTGCCAGCAGTACGGGACAGGACACAGATACGCAGTATTTT. It yields the protein CASSTGQDTDTQYF.

This clone came up a few times. The rearrangement uses TRBV11-3 and TRBJ2-5; 11 bases agree with TRBD2. CDR1 is SGHNT and CDR2 is YENEEA in the germline V gene. V was clipped by 4 bases and J by 3 bases; unmatched bases: 1. The CDR3 covers 14 residues. The CDR3 is CASSSGLAEETQYF. CDR3 DNA sequence: TGTGCCAGCAGCTCGGGACTAGCGGAAGAGACCCAGTACTTC.

A word on this clone: Germline and junction disagree at one end, which may indicate a read error. The chain is built from TRBV7-7 and TRBJ1-3; perhaps TRBD1 as D (6 bases). This CDR3 has 15 amino acids. In germline, CDR1 is SSHAT, CDR2 FNYEAQ (reference sequence). The CDR3 spells CASSLAWGQGNTIYF. The CDR3 nucleotides are TGTGCTAGCAGCTTAGCTTGGGGACAAGGAAACACCATATATTTT. Based on the CDR3 plus reference TRBV7-7 and TRBJ1-3, the full variable domain is GAGVSQSPRYKVTKRGQDVTLRCDPISSHATLYWYQQALGQGPEFLTYFNYEAQPDKSGLPSDRFSAERPEGSISTLTIQRTEQRDSAMYRCASSLAWGQGNTIYFGEGSWLTVV.

This clone appeared many times. This chain uses TRBV5-4 with TRBJ1-2; D gene unclear. Trimming pared 1 base from V and 4 bases from J, leaving 8 bases between. The CDR3 totals 13 residues. CDR1 and CDR2 from the germline V gene are SGHNT and YYREEE (reference sequence). The CDR3 coding sequence is TGTGCCAGCAGCTTGCGAGGAAGCTATGGCTACACCTTC. Amino acid sequence: CASSLRGSYGYTF.

This chain uses TRBV29-1 with TRBJ1-2; possibly TRBD1 for D (5 bases). Germline V gives CDR1 SQVTM, CDR2 ANQGSEA. Trimming stripped 6 bases from V and 4 bases from J, with 9 bases between. The length of the CDR3 is 11 residues. The CDR3 here is CSVADIYGYTF. The CDR3 DNA reads TGCAGCGTCGCGGACATCTATGGCTACACCTTC.

The chain recombines TRBV27 with TRBJ1-6, with a possible D match to TRBD1 (6 bases). V shed 6 bases and J shed 10 bases, with 19 bases lying between them. The CDR3 is 15 residues long. Germline V CDR1 and CDR2: MNHEY, SMNVEV (reference sequence). The CDR3 nucleotides read TGTGCCAGCAGAAACTGGGGGCAGGCGAAATCACCCCTCCACTTT. It codes for CASRNWGQAKSPLHF.